This note documents a single T cell receptor beta chain sequence. Antigen unknown. This sample is part of a study of graft-versus-host responses after intestinal transplantation. Assay: immunoSEQ multiplex PCR; the TCRdb copy retains only in-frame clones and omits some. The sample carries some 64,000 clones, 85% to 95% recorded once. Trimming at V came to 2 bases and at J to 6 bases, leaving 4 bases not matched to a gene. The CDR3 consists of 15 residues. Germline values: CDR1 MRHNA, CDR2 SNTAGT. The sequence was collected from a human donor who was the organ donor for an intestinal transplant. The gene calls are TRBV6-4 and TRBJ2-1; 10 bases are a match to TRBD1. Sequencing was performed on unstimulated CD8+ T cells sorted from spleen or lymph node cells, taken before transplant. CDR3 sequence (DNA): TGTGCCAGCAGTGACGCTCGGACAGGGGGCAATGAGCAGTTCTTC. Translation gives CASSDARTGGNEQFF.